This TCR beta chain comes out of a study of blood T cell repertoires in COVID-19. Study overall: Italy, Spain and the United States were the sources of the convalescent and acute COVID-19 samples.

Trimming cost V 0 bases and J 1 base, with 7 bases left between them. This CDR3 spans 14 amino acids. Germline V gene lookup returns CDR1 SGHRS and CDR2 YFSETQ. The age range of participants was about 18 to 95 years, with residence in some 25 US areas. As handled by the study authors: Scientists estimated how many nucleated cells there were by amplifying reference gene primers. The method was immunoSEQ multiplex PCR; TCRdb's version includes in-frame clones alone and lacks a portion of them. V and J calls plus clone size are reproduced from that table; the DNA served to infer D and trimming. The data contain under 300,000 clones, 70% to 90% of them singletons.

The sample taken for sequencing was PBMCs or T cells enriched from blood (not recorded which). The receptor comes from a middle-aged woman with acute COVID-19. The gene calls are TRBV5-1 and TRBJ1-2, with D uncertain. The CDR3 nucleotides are TGCGCCAGCAGCTTGGAAACAAGTAACTATGGCTACACCTTC. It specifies CASSLETSNYGYTF.